These T cell receptor beta chains were read from a single sample in a study of control samples from healthy donors and cancer patients. Sequencing was performed with immunoSEQ multiplex PCR; in TCRdb, only in-frame clones are kept and a portion is missing. Of about 77,000 clones listed, around 92% are singletons. Sequences were obtained from blood. The receptor source for this set is a woman aged 55-70 years in good health. CDR3s include the opening cysteine and the closing phenylalanine or tryptophan. D genes are given only for firm matches.

j_call | d_call | v_call | cdr3_nt | cdr3_aa
TRBJ1-1 | TRBD1 | TRBV3-1/TRBV3-2 | TGTGCCAGCAGCTACACCGACAGGGCCACTGAAGCTTTCTTT | CASSYTDRATEAFF
TRBJ1-5 | . | TRBV9 | TGTGCCAGCAGCGTAGATCCCGTTGGGCCCCAGCATTTT | CASSVDPVGPQHF
TRBJ1-2 | TRBD1 | TRBV29-1 | TGCAGCGTTGGAACGACATCGGGACAGCATGGCTACACCTTC | CSVGTTSGQHGYTF
TRBJ1-5 | TRBD1 | TRBV7-8 | TGTGCCAGCAGCAGCCGGGACAGCCCCCCATCAGCCCAGCATTTT | CASSSRDSPPSAQHF
TRBJ1-2 | . | TRBV6-5 | TGTGCCAGCGCCAGGGGAGGCGGGTATGGCTACACCTTC | CASARGGGYGYTF
TRBJ2-3 | . | TRBV7-9 | TGTGCCAGCAGCTTAGCGGGCGCTACTCAGGGTACGCAGTATTTT | CASSLAGATQGTQYF
TRBJ2-5 | . | TRBV7-3 | TGTGCCAGCAGCTTAAACATGGGGGAGACCCAGTACTTC | CASSLNMGETQYF
TRBJ2-2 | TRBD1 | TRBV27 | TGTGCCAGCAGTCTGAACAGGGGAACGACCGGGGAGCTGTTTTTT | CASSLNRGTTGELFF
TRBJ2-3 | TRBD2 | TRBV5-4 | TGTGCCAGCAGCCGAGGACTAGCGGGAGCGACAGATACGCAGTATTTT | CASSRGLAGATDTQYF
TRBJ2-3 | . | TRBV4-2 | TGTGCCAGCAGCCAAGATTTGGATCTTACAGATACGCAGTATTTT | CASSQDLDLTDTQYF
TRBJ2-7 | TRBD2 | TRBV3-1/TRBV3-2 | TGTGCCAGCAGCCAAGCGGGAGGGACCTACGAGCAGTACTTC | CASSQAGGTYEQYF